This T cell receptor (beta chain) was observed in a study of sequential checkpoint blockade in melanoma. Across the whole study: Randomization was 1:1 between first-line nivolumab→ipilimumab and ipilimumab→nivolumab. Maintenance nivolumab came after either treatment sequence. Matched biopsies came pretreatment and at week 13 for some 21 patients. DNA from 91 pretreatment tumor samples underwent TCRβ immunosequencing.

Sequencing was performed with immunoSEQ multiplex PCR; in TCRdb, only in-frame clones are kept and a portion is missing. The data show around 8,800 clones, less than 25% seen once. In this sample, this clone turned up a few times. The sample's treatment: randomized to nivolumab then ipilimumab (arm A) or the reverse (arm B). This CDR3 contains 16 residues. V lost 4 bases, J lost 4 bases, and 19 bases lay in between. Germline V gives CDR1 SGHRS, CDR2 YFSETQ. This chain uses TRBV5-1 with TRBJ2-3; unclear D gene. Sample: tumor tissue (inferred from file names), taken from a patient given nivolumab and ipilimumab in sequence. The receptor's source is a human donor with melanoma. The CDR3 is CASSPAGSTMADTQYF. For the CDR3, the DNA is TGCGCCAGCAGCCCCGCCGGCTCCACGATGGCAGATACGCAGTATTTT.